The following is a T cell receptor beta chain sequence with its context. Its matching antigen is unknown. 13 Jbeta primers and 60 Vbeta primers were used for the PCR. TCRdb's table, derived via immunoSEQ multiplex PCR, lists solely in-frame clones and lacks some. This sample yields roughly 130,000 clones, of which about three quarters are seen a single time; 1% to 1.5% belongs to the top ten. Germline V lookup: CDR1 GTSNPN, CDR2 SVGIG (reference sequence). Trimming pared 5 bases from V and 13 bases from J, leaving 14 bases between. The CDR3 runs to 10 residues. These data are taken from a study of cytomegalovirus exposure and HLA in healthy donors. General study points: Previously analyzed data showed that most TCR beta V segments were productive at a frequency of about 87% or about 30%.

The V and J genes are TRBV30 and TRBJ1-1; no definite D call. The receptor was isolated from a male donor in good health and CMV-seropositive. Sequencing was carried out using PBMCs. As DNA, the CDR3 is TGTGCCTGGGCGACACGGAAGCTTTTCTTT. Translation gives CAWATRKLFF.